The 4 T cell receptor beta chains below come from one sample, sequenced in a study of regulatory T cells in long-lasting Graves disease. Time point of the sample: newly diagnosed GD, antithyroid drugs for less than 3 months. Extracted PBMC RNA gave rise to the TCR library. CDR3 regions were amplified by Arm-PCR using iRepertoire HTBI primers to build TCR beta libraries. TCRdb re-called the multiplex PCR reads with MiXCR, one entry per CDR3 protein. The sample holds roughly 350,000 distinct CDR3 sequences, 15% to 20% seen once. These data also featured in a second study, about T cells in Graves' hyperthyroidism and ophthalmopathy.

The sample here was peripheral blood mononuclear cells (PBMCs), taken at new diagnosis, from a patient treated with antithyroid drugs. The origin of the receptors is a middle-aged man with Graves disease.

This clonotype was detected only a few times. The V gene is TRBV20-1, the J gene TRBJ2-3; D is possibly TRBD1 (5 bases). Trimming took 8 bases from V and 5 from J, leaving 23 bases between them. CDR3 size: 15 residues. Germline V lookup: CDR1 DFQATT, CDR2 SNEGSKA (reference sequence). The chain's CDR3 is CSPLRFGRAGDTQYF. In DNA form, the CDR3 reads TGCAGTCCCCTCCGTTTTGGCAGGGCCGGAGATACGCAGTATTTT.

This clonotype was recorded many times. This rearrangement joins TRBV10-3 to TRBJ2-5; D not resolved. Germline-derived CDR1 and CDR2 are ENHRY and SYGVKD. Trimming removed 6 bases at V and 5 bases at J, with 13 bases between. CDR3 size: 13 residues. DNA of the CDR3: TGTGCCATCAGCAAAACTGGTGGGGAGACCCAGTACTTC. As protein: CAISKTGGETQYF.

J is TRBJ2-1 and V is TRBV6-2 or TRBV6-3; 9 bases agree with TRBD2. CDR1 MNHEY and CDR2 SVGEGT come from the germline V gene. This CDR3 is 13 amino acids long. With V trimmed by 8 bases and J by 9 bases, 8 bases remained unmatched. As DNA, the CDR3 is TGTGCCAGCGCCCAGCGGGGGGAGGTTGAGCAGTTCTTC. Translation: CASAQRGEVEQFF.

This clonotype was observed a handful of times. V and J are TRBV28 and TRBJ2-4; D gene ambiguous. This CDR3 has 16 amino acids. CDR1 and CDR2 from the germline V gene are MDHEN and SYDVKM. V shed 5 bases and J shed 3 bases, with 17 bases lying between them. The CDR3 DNA is TGTGCCAGCAGTCCGCCAACGGTAGGGCACAAAAACATTCAGTACTTC. The encoded protein is CASSPPTVGHKNIQYF.